This T cell receptor (beta chain) comes out of a study of blood T cell repertoires in COVID-19. Measured with immunoSEQ multiplex PCR; TCRdb has only the in-frame clones, and not every one. The repertoire holds roughly 250,000 clones, under 90% seen once, with around 9.2% in the top ten. The V gene lost 4 bases and the J gene lost 0 bases, with 4 bases spanning the gap. This CDR3 has 12 amino acids. The chain combines TRBV12-3 or TRBV12-4 with TRBJ2-7; D is undetermined. The TCR was taken from a human donor in a cohort sampled during active COVID-19. Sequencing was done on a sample of peripheral blood. CDR3: CASSWSSYEQYF. Written as DNA, the CDR3 is TGTGCCAGCAGTTGGAGCTCCTACGAGCAGTACTTC.